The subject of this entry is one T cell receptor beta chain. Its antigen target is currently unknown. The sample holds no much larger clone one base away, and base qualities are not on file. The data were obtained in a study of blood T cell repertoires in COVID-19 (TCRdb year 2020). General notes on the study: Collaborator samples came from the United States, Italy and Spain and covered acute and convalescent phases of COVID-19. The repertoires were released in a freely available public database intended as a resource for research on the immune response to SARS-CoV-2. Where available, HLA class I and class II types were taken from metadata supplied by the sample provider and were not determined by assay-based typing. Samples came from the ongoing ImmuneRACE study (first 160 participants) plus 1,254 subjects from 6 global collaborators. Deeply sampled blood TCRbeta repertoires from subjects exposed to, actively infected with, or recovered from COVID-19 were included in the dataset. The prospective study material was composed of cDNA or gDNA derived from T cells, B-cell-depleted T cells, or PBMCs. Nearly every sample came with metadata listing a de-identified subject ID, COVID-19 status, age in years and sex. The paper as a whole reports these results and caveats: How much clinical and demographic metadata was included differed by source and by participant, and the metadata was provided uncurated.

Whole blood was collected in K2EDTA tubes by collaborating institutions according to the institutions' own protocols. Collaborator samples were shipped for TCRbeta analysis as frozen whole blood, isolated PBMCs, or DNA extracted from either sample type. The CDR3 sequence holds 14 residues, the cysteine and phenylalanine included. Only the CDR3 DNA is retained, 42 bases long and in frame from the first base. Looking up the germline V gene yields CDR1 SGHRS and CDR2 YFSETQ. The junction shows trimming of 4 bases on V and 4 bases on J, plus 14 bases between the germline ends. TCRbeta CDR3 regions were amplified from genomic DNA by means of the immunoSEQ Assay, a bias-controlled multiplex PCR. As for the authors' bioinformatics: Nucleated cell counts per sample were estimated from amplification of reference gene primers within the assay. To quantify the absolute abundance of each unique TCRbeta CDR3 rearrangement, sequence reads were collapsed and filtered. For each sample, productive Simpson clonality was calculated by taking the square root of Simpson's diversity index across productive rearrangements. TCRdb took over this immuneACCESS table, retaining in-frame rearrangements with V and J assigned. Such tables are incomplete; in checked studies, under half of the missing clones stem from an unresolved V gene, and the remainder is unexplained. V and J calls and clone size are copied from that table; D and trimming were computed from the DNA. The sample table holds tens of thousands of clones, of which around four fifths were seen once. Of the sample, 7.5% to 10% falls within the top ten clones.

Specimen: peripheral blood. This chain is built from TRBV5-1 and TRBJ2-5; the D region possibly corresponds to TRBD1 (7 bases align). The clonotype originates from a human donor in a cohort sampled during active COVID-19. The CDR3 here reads CASSPLQGGETQYF. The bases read TGCGCCAGCAGCCCTCTCCAGGGGGGAGAGACCCAGTACTTC.